This note documents a single TCR beta chain sequence. Germline lookup yields CDR1 MNHEY and CDR2 SVGEGT. With 7 bases clipped from V and 3 bases from J, the junction kept 7 bases outside the gene matches. This CDR3 is built from 14 residues. The sample originates from a study of blood T cell repertoires in COVID-19. Background on the study: Sites across the United States, Italy and Spain contributed samples from acute and convalescent COVID-19. The cDNA or gDNA used as material had been derived from T cells, B-cell-depleted T cells, or PBMCs.

Original handling: Cell counts per sample came from amplifying reference gene primers. TCRdb keeps only in-frame clones here, not all; method: immunoSEQ multiplex PCR. V and J calls and clone size are given by that table; D and trimming were obtained from the DNA. The sample lists about 220,000 clones, 80% seen once, with 7.2% in the top ten. J is TRBJ1-2 and V is TRBV6-2 or TRBV6-3; 8 nucleotides agree with TRBD1. The receptor's source is a woman between 70 and 85 years old with acute or convalescent COVID-19. Sequenced sample: peripheral blood. CDR3 loop: CASNPDREDYGYTF. CDR3 sequence (DNA): TGTGCCAGCAACCCGGACAGGGAGGACTATGGCTACACCTTC.